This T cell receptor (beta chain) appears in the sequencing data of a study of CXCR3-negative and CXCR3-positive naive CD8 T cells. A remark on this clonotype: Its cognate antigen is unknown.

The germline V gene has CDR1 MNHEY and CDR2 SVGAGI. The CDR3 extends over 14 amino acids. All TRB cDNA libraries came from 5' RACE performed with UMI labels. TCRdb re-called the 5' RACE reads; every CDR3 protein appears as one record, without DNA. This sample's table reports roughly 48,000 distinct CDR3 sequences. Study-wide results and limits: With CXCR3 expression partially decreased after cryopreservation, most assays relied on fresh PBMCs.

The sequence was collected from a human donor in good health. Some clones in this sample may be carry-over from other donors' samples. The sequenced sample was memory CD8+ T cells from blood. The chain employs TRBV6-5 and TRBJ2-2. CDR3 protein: CASSYSAETGELFF.